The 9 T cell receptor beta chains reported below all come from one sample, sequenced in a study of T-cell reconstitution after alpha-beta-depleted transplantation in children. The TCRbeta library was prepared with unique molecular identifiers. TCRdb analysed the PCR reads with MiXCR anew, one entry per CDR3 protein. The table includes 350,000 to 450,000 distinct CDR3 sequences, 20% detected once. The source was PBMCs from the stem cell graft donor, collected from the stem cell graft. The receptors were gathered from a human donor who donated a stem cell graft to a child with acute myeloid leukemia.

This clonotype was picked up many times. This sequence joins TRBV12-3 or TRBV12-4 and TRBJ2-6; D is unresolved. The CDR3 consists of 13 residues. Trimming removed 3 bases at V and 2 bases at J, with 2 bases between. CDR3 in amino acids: CASSFPGANVLTF. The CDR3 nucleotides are TGTGCCAGCAGTTTCCCTGGGGCCAACGTCCTGACTTTC.

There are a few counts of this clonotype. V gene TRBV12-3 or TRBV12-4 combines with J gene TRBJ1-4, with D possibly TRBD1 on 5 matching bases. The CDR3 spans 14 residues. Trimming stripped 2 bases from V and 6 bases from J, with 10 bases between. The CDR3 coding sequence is TGTGCCAGCAGTTTATTGGGGGGGGATGAAAAACTGTTTTTT. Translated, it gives CASSLLGGDEKLFF.

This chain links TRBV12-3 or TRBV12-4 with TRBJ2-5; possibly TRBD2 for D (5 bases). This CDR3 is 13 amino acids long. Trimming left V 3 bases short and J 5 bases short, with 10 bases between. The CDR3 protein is CASSFERSETQYF. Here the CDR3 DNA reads TGTGCCAGCAGTTTCGAGCGGTCGGAGACCCAGTACTTC.

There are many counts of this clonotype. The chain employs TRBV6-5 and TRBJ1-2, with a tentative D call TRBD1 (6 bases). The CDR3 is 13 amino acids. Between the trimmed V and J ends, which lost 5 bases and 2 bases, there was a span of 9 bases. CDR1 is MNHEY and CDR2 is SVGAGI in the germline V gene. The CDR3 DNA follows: TGTGCCAGCAGTCTGACAGGCAACTATGGCTACACCTTC. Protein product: CASSLTGNYGYTF.

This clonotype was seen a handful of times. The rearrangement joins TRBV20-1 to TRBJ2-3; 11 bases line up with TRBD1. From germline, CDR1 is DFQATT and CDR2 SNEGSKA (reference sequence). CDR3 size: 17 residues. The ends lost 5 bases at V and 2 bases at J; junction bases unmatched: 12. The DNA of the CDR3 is TGCAGTGCTGGCCGGGACAGGGGGTTTGGTGCCACAGATACGCAGTATTTT. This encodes CSAGRDRGFGATDTQYF.

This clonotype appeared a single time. As DNA, the CDR3 is TGTGCCAGCAGCTTAAACAGGATGACCTCCTACGAGCAGTACTTC. It translates to CASSLNRMTSYEQYF. The rearrangement uses TRBV11-2 and TRBJ2-7; TRBD1 is a possible D gene (5 bases). Germline assignment: CDR1 SGHAT and CDR2 FQNNGV. The CDR3 runs to 15 residues. The ends were cut back, 2 bases at V and 0 bases at J, with 11 bases in the middle.

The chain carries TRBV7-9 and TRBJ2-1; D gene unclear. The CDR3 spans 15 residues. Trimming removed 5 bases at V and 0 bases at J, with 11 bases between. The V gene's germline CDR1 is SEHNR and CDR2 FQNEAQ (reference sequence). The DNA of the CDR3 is TGTGCCAGCAGCCGCGGTCAGAGCTCCTACAATGAGCAGTTCTTC. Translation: CASSRGQSSYNEQFF.

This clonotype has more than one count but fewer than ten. CDR3 protein: CASSYQIGEAFF. The CDR3 DNA is TGTGCCAGCAGCTACCAGATAGGTGAAGCTTTCTTT. The V gene is TRBV7-9, the J gene TRBJ1-1; D ambiguous. Trimming took 4 bases from V and 7 from J, leaving 10 bases between them. The CDR3 is made up of 12 amino acids. The germline gives CDR1 SEHNR, CDR2 FQNEAQ (reference sequence).

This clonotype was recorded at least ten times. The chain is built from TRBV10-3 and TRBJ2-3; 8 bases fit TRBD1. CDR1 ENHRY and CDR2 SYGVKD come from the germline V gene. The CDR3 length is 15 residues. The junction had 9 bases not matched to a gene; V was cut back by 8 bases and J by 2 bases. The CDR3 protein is CAIGKTGDATDTQYF. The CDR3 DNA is TGTGCCATCGGCAAGACAGGGGATGCCACAGATACGCAGTATTTT.